The 8 T cell receptor beta chains reported below all come from one sample, sequenced in a study of shared clonotypes between healthy human individuals. Naive CD8 cells lacked CD45RO, underwent positive selection for CCR7 and left out terminally differentiated effector memory CD45RA+ cells. Sequencing used immunoSEQ multiplex PCR; TCRdb keeps in-frame clones, though not all of them. The table lists about 2 million clones, approximately 95% of them singletons. Sequenced material: naive CD8+ T cells sorted from blood. The origin of the receptors is a man younger than 30 in good health.

Of note for this clone: The sample has other DNA sequences that encode this CDR3 too. CDR3 in amino acids: CASSQVPGQVYEQYF. CDR3 coding DNA: TGCGCCAGCAGCCAAGTTCCAGGGCAGGTCTACGAGCAGTACTTC. This sequence joins TRBV4-1 and TRBJ2-7, with TRBD1 as a possible D gene (5 bases). V lost 1 base to trimming and J lost 3 bases, with 13 bases between them. The CDR3 is 15 residues long. The germline gives CDR1 MGHRA, CDR2 YSYEKL.

This chain links TRBV4-1 with TRBJ2-2; D tentatively reads TRBD1 or TRBD2 (5 bases each). Per the germline V gene, CDR1 is MGHRA and CDR2 is YSYEKL. The length of the CDR3 is 17 residues. Between the trimmed V and J ends, which lost 0 bases and 2 bases, there was a span of 13 bases. As DNA, the CDR3 is TGCGCCAGCAGCCAAGATTTTCCAGGGACCAACACCGGGGAGCTGTTTTTT. Encoded protein: CASSQDFPGTNTGELFF.

Remarks on this clone: Compared with germline, one end of the junction differs, possibly owing to a read error. This chain joins TRBV7-7 and TRBJ2-2; 8 nucleotides line up with TRBD2. Per germline, CDR1 SSHAT and CDR2 FNYEAQ (reference sequence). The CDR3 sequence is 16 residues long. The CDR3 DNA reads TGTGCTAGCAGCCCCATAGCGGGGAGAGCCACCGGGGAGCTGTTTTTT. It yields the protein CASSPIAGRATGELFF. The full variable domain, with the rest looked up from reference TRBV7-7 and TRBJ2-2, is GAGVSQSPRYKVTKRGQDVTLRCDPISSHATLYWYQQALGQGPEFLTYFNYEAQPDKSGLPSDRFSAERPEGSISTLTIQRTEQRDSAMYRCASSPIAGRATGELFFGEGSRLTVL.

This chain joins TRBV6-6 and TRBJ1-5; no clear D. Trimming left V 4 bases short and J 0 bases short, with 13 bases between. The CDR3 runs to 16 residues. Per germline, CDR1 MNHNY and CDR2 SVGAGI (reference sequence). CDR3 in amino acids: CASSSLEDYSNQPQHF. The CDR3 DNA follows: TGTGCCAGCAGTTCCCTTGAGGATTATAGCAATCAGCCCCAGCATTTT.

The chain employs TRBV28 and TRBJ2-7; tentative D call: TRBD1 (6 bases). This CDR3 contains 13 residues. V dropped 5 bases and J dropped 5 bases, with 13 bases sitting between them. Germline V lookup: CDR1 MDHEN, CDR2 SYDVKM. The CDR3 here is CASSPRQAHEQYF. DNA for the CDR3: TGTGCCAGCAGTCCCCGACAGGCCCACGAGCAGTACTTC.

This chain connects TRBV7-9 to TRBJ2-7; the match to TRBD1 covers 7 bases. Germline trimming cut 3 bases from V and 2 bases from J; bases unmatched to any gene: 7. The V gene's germline CDR1 is SEHNR and CDR2 FQNEAQ (reference sequence). The CDR3 runs 15 residues. For the CDR3, the DNA is TGTGCCAGCAGCTTCGGGGACAGAAGCCCCTACGAGCAGTACTTC. Protein product: CASSFGDRSPYEQYF.

The chain carries TRBV6-6 and TRBJ1-4; D ambiguous. Per germline, CDR1 MNHNY and CDR2 SVGAGI (reference sequence). V was pared by 2 bases and J by 5 bases, with 3 bases between. The CDR3 runs 12 residues. Here the CDR3 DNA reads TGTGCCAGCAGTTACCTCAATGAAAAACTGTTTTTT. This codes for CASSYLNEKLFF.

The chain is built from TRBV27 and TRBJ2-2; D is possibly TRBD1 (6 bases). V dropped 7 bases and J dropped 4 bases, with 10 bases sitting between them. CDR1 and CDR2 from the germline V gene are MNHEY and SMNVEV (reference sequence). The CDR3 is 13 residues long. For the CDR3, the DNA is TGTGCCAGCACCACAGGGCCCACCGGGGAGCTGTTTTTT. It encodes CASTTGPTGELFF.